This T cell receptor (beta chain) was found in a study of T cell responses to AZD1222 COVID-19 vaccine. Points from the study as a whole: Unmutated variant regions are reportedly targeted by nearly half of spike-specific TCRs.

The V end was cut by 1 base, the J end by 4 bases, with 8 bases between. The CDR3 has 14 residues. Germline CDR1 and CDR2: MGHRA and YSYEKL. Clones were sequenced by immunoSEQ multiplex PCR, and TCRdb holds only the in-frame ones, with some missing. This table holds over 150,000 clones, roughly 90% found once. Turning to this clone: No antigen is known for it.

The gene calls are TRBV4-1 and TRBJ1-3; possibly TRBD1 for D (6 bases). Material: peripheral blood, obtained on day 0 of AZD1222 vaccination. The TCR originated in an adult in good health. The CDR3, as DNA: TGCGCCAGCAGCCAAGGGACAGCGGGAAACACCATATATTTT. Translated, it gives CASSQGTAGNTIYF.